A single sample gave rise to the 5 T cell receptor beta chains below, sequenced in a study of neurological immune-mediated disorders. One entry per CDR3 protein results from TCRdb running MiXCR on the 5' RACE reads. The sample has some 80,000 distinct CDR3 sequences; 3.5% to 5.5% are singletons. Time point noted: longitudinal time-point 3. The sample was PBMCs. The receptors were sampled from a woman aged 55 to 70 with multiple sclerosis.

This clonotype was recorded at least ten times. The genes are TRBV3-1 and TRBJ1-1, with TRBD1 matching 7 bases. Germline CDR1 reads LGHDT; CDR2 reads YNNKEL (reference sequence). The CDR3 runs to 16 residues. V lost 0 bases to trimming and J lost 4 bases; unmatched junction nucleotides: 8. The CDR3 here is CASSQDIAYRGTEAFF. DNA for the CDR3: TGTGCCAGCAGCCAAGATATCGCTTACAGGGGCACTGAAGCTTTCTTT.

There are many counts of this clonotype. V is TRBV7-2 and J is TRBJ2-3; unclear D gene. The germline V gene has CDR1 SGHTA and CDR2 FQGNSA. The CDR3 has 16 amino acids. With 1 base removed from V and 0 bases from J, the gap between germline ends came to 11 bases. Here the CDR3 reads CASSLGLAPSTDTQYF. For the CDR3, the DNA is TGTGCCAGCAGCTTAGGGTTAGCACCCAGCACAGATACGCAGTATTTT.

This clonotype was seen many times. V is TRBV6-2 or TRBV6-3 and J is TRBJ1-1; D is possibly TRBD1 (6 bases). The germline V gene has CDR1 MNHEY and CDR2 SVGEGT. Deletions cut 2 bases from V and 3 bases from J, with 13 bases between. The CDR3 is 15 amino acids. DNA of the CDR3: TGTGCCAGCAGTTACCTGGGGGGCGGTGACACTGAAGCTTTCTTT. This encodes CASSYLGGGDTEAFF.

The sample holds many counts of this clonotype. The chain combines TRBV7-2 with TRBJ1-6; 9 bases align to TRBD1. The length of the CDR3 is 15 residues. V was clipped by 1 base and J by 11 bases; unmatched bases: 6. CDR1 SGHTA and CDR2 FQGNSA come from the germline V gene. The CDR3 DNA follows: TGTGCCAGCAGCTTAGGAGGTGGACAGGGGCCACCCCTCCACTTT. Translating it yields CASSLGGGQGPPLHF.

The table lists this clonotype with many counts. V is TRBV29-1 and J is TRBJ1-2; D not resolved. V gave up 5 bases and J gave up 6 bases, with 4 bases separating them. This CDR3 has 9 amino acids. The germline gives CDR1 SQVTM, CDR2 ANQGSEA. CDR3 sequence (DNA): TGCAGCGTTTCAGATGGCTACACCTTC. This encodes CSVSDGYTF.